These T cell receptor beta chains were read from a single sample in a study of shared clonotypes between healthy human individuals. The protocol was immunoSEQ multiplex PCR, while the TCRdb copy is restricted to in-frame clones and leaves out a portion. The repertoire includes about 770,000 clones, 55% to 80% of them detected once, and over 1.5% sits in the top ten. Sequencing was carried out using memory CD4+ T cells sorted from blood. The receptor set was obtained from a woman in her 30s in good health. Both conserved end residues are part of each CDR3. D genes are given only for firm matches. Not all rows give a size; the values are once, few, many and, for expanded clones, a class.

j_call | d_call | clone_size | v_call | cdr3_aa | cdr3_nt
TRBJ1-2 | . | . | TRBV5-1 | CASSLAFGGIGYTF | TGCGCCAGCAGCTTGGCATTCGGAGGCATTGGCTACACCTTC
TRBJ1-1 | . | few | TRBV19 | CASSMRGREEAFF | TGTGCCAGTAGTATGCGCGGCCGCGAGGAGGCTTTCTTT
TRBJ2-5 | TRBD1 | . | TRBV11-3 | CASSLPSDRGRGTQYF | TGTGCCAGCAGCTTACCCTCGGACAGGGGGCGCGGGACCCAGTACTTC
TRBJ2-1 | . | . | TRBV7-8 | CASRLTQGGEQFF | TGTGCCAGCAGACTTACTCAGGGCGGGGAGCAGTTCTTC
TRBJ2-1 | TRBD1 | few | TRBV5-1 | CASSSTTGVSYNEQFF | TGCGCCAGCAGCTCAACTACAGGGGTGTCCTACAATGAGCAGTTCTTC
TRBJ2-3 | . | . | TRBV5-1 | CASKTGSGTDTQYF | TGCGCCAGCAAAACCGGGAGTGGCACAGATACGCAGTATTTT
TRBJ2-5 | . | few | TRBV18 | CASSPPVEETQYF | TGTGCCAGCTCACCACCGGTCGAAGAGACCCAGTACTTC
TRBJ2-1 | TRBD2 | few | TRBV5-1 | CASSRGTSFNEQFF | TGCGCCAGCAGCCGAGGGACTAGCTTCAATGAGCAGTTCTTC
TRBJ1-5 | TRBD1 | . | TRBV7-9 | CASSPQGAGNQPQHF | TGTGCCAGCAGCCCGCAGGGGGCGGGCAATCAGCCCCAGCATTTT
TRBJ2-7 | . | . | TRBV6-5 | CASKPAAYYEQYF | TGTGCCAGCAAGCCAGCCGCTTACTACGAGCAGTACTTC
TRBJ1-3 | . | many | TRBV5-1 | CASSSDSGSGNTIYF | TGCGCCAGCAGCTCGGACAGCGGTTCTGGAAACACCATATATTTT
TRBJ2-1 | . | . | TRBV19 | CASSTLAYNEQFF | TGTGCCAGTTCGACGCTGGCCTACAATGAGCAGTTCTTC
TRBJ1-5 | TRBD1 | . | TRBV6-1 | CASSVLGQGSNQPQHF | TGTGCCAGCAGTGTCCTTGGACAGGGCAGCAATCAGCCCCAGCATTTT
TRBJ2-7 | TRBD1 | few | TRBV6-1 | CASRSSGTGYGEQYF | TGTGCCAGCAGAAGTAGTGGGACAGGGTATGGCGAGCAGTACTTC
TRBJ2-7 | . | . | TRBV4-2 | CASSQDISGSYEQYF | TGTGCCAGCAGCCAAGATATAAGCGGCTCCTACGAGCAGTACTTC
TRBJ1-5 | TRBD1 | once | TRBV10-3 | CASSLTGGNQPQHF | TGTGCCAGCAGTTTGACAGGGGGCAATCAGCCCCAGCATTTT
TRBJ2-7 | TRBD2 | . | TRBV10-3 | CAISESVGGYEQYF | TGTGCCATCAGTGAGTCGGTGGGGGGGTACGAGCAGTACTTC
TRBJ1-1 | . | many | TRBV5-1 | CASSFVQLDTEAFF | TGCGCCAGCAGCTTTGTTCAGCTAGACACTGAAGCTTTCTTT
TRBJ1-5 | . | . | TRBV28 | CASSFVSGFGQPQHF | TGTGCCAGCAGTTTTGTGTCAGGGTTTGGGCAGCCCCAGCATTTT
TRBJ2-1 | . | . | TRBV19 | CASSMVQLREQFF | TGTGCCAGTAGTATGGTACAGCTCCGAGAGCAGTTCTTC
TRBJ2-5 | . | . | TRBV2 | CASKREYGTETQYF | TGTGCCAGCAAACGGGAGTACGGGACGGAGACCCAGTACTTC
TRBJ1-5 | . | . | TRBV6-6 | CASSPGPDSNQPQHF | TGTGCCAGCAGTCCTGGACCGGATAGCAATCAGCCCCAGCATTTT
TRBJ2-5 | TRBD2 | . | TRBV6-6 | CASRMGREETQYF | TGTGCCAGCAGGATGGGGAGGGAAGAGACCCAGTACTTC
TRBJ1-2 | TRBD1 | . | TRBV19 | CASSHELGQGAYGYTF | TGTGCCAGTAGTCACGAACTGGGACAGGGTGCCTATGGCTACACCTTC
TRBJ1-5 | . | . | TRBV15 | CATSGHIDQPQHF | TGTGCCACCAGCGGGCACATTGATCAGCCCCAGCATTTT
TRBJ1-2 | . | many | TRBV6-5 | CASSYGGWANYGYTF | TGTGCCAGCAGTTACGGGGGTTGGGCTAACTATGGCTACACCTTC
TRBJ2-2 | TRBD2 | . | TRBV9 | CASSPGGRYTGELFF | TGTGCCAGCAGCCCCGGGGGGAGATACACCGGGGAGCTGTTTTTT
TRBJ2-3 | . | . | TRBV2 | CASSDLTGDTQYF | TGTGCCAGCAGTGACCTAACGGGAGATACGCAGTATTTT
TRBJ2-5 | . | . | TRBV5-4 | CASSLAGGGWETQYF | TGTGCCAGCAGCTTGGCCGGAGGGGGCTGGGAGACCCAGTACTTC
TRBJ1-2 | . | . | TRBV18 | CASSLSGAANYGYTF | TGTGCCAGCTCACTTTCTGGAGCAGCTAACTATGGCTACACCTTC
TRBJ2-7 | TRBD1 | . | TRBV7-2 | CASSPGQGTGSYEQYF | TGTGCCAGCAGCCCAGGACAGGGAACGGGCTCCTACGAGCAGTACTTC
TRBJ1-1 | TRBD1 | . | TRBV5-6 | CASSFRDSLTEAFF | TGTGCCAGCAGCTTCAGGGACAGCCTCACTGAAGCTTTCTTT
TRBJ2-1 | TRBD2 | . | TRBV2 | CASRSGRGSYNEQFF | TGTGCCAGCCGAAGCGGGAGGGGATCCTACAATGAGCAGTTCTTC
TRBJ2-5 | TRBD2 | . | TRBV4-2 | CASSQRPVTPGLAETQYF | TGTGCCAGCAGCCAACGTCCCGTTACTCCAGGACTAGCAGAGACCCAGTACTTC
TRBJ2-7 | TRBD2 | . | TRBV20-1 | CSGAGRGEQYF | TGCAGTGGAGCGGGGCGCGGCGAGCAGTACTTC
TRBJ1-1 | . | . | TRBV28 | CASSLSQVFNTEAFF | TGTGCCAGCAGTTTATCGCAGGTATTCAACACTGAAGCTTTCTTT
TRBJ2-3 | . | . | TRBV5-1 | CASSLDRDTQYF | TGCGCCAGCAGCTTGGATAGAGATACGCAGTATTTT
TRBJ1-2 | . | . | TRBV19 | CASSPQPDRSYGYTF | TGTGCCAGTAGTCCTCAACCCGACAGGAGCTATGGCTACACCTTC
TRBJ2-7 | . | . | TRBV28 | CASSLLDRNSYEQYF | TGTGCCAGCAGTTTGCTGGACAGAAACTCCTACGAGCAGTACTTC
TRBJ1-2 | . | . | TRBV5-1 | CASSLGNTANYGYTF | TGCGCCAGCAGCTTGGGAAACACAGCTAACTATGGCTACACCTTC
TRBJ2-7 | TRBD2 | . | TRBV27 | CASRLAGLGYEQYF | TGTGCCAGCCGCCTCGCGGGACTAGGCTACGAGCAGTACTTC
TRBJ1-2 | TRBD1 | . | TRBV2 | CASSEEGGQGQKANYGYTF | TGTGCCAGCAGTGAAGAAGGGGGACAGGGCCAGAAAGCTAACTATGGCTACACCTTC
TRBJ2-5 | . | . | TRBV7-4 | CASSTPFRGNQETQYF | TGTGCCAGCAGCACCCCTTTTCGGGGGAACCAAGAGACCCAGTACTTC
TRBJ1-2 | . | . | TRBV9 | CASSVGDRNYGYTF | TGTGCCAGCAGCGTAGGAGACCGGAACTATGGCTACACCTTC
TRBJ1-4 | . | few | TRBV5-8 | CASSPRAQRNEKLFF | TGTGCCAGCAGCCCTCGGGCACAGAGGAATGAAAAACTGTTTTTT
TRBJ2-3 | TRBD2 | . | TRBV19 | CASSLTSGSTDTQYF | TGTGCCAGTAGTCTGACTAGCGGTAGCACAGATACGCAGTATTTT
TRBJ1-4 | . | . | TRBV18 | CASSPTGQLTNEKLFF | TGTGCCAGCTCACCCACAGGGCAATTAACTAATGAAAAACTGTTTTTT
TRBJ2-2 | TRBD1 | once | TRBV11-2 | CASSANRGSGELFF | TGTGCCAGCAGCGCGAACAGGGGGTCCGGGGAGCTGTTTTTT
TRBJ2-1 | . | . | TRBV11-1 | CASSLVGVGDNEQFF | TGTGCCAGCAGCTTAGTCGGGGTAGGTGACAATGAGCAGTTCTTC
TRBJ2-2 | . | . | TRBV27 | CASSTGPSWDTGELFF | TGTGCCAGCAGTACCGGACCCTCCTGGGACACCGGGGAGCTGTTTTTT
TRBJ1-6 | . | . | TRBV2 | CASSTRGSGGSYNSPLHF | TGTGCCAGCAGCACTAGGGGTTCCGGCGGCTCCTATAATTCACCCCTCCACTTT